This TCR beta chain came from a study of blood T cell repertoires in COVID-19. Germline CDR1 and CDR2: MNHEY and SVGAGI. The V gene lost 4 bases and the J gene lost 0 bases, with 7 bases spanning the gap. CDR3 length equals 13 residues. Clones were read by immunoSEQ multiplex PCR, and TCRdb kept only the in-frame ones, dropping some. The repertoire holds under 75,000 clones, with 80% as singletons. This chain joins TRBV6-5 and TRBJ2-7; the D is unclear. Sequencing input: peripheral blood. The receptor comes from a man between 65 and 85 years old who had recovered from COVID-19. The CDR3 region is CASSLAYSYEQYF. The CDR3 bases are TGTGCCAGCAGTTTAGCTTACTCCTACGAGCAGTACTTC.